Here is one TCR beta chain with its context. Using its own MiXCR run on the RACE reads, TCRdb lists one record per CDR3 protein. The table lists about 120,000 distinct CDR3 sequences, roughly 13% of them singletons. Time point denoted: pre-sensitization, week 0. Treatment: therapeutic diphenylcyclopropenone sensitization with weekly scalp DPC. The sample is drawn from a study of human T cells and chemical hapten exposure. The CDR3 has 12 residues. CDR1 is SQVTM and CDR2 is ANQGSEA in the germline V gene. V lost 4 bases and J lost 5, with 10 bases in between. The sequenced sample was whole blood, obtained in connection with sensitization to the hapten diphenylcyclopropenone (DPC). The chain employs TRBV29-1 and TRBJ2-3; D is possibly TRBD1 (5 bases). The sequence came from a woman between 18 and 29 years old with alopecia areata. Some clones in this sample may be carry-over from other donors' samples. CDR3 DNA: TGCAGCGTTGGCACAGGACAAGATACGCAGTATTTT. It encodes CSVGTGQDTQYF.